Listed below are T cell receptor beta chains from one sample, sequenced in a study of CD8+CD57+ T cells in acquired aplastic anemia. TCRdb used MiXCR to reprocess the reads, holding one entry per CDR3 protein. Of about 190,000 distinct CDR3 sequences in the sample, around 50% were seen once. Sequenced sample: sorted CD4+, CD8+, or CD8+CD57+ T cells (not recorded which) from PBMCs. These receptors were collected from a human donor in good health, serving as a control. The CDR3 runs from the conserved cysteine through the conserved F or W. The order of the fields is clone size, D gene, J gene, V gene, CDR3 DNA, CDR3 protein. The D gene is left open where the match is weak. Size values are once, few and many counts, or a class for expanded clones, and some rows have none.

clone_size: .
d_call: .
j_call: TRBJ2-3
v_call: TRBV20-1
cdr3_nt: TGCAGTGCTAGGCTATCCCTAGTCCCAGATACGCAGTATTTT
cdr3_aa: CSARLSLVPDTQYF

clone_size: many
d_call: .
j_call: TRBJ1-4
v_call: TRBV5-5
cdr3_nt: TGTGCCAGCAGCCTAGGACTGGGGGCGTATGAAAAACTGTTTTTT
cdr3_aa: CASSLGLGAYEKLFF

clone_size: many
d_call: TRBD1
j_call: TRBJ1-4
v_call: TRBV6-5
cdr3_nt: TGTGCCAGCAGTACACCGGGACAGGGACGTGAAAAACTGTTTTTT
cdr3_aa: CASSTPGQGREKLFF

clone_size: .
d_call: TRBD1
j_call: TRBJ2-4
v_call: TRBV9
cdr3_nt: TGTGCCAGCAGCTCGGCCGGGACAGCAGCCAAAAACATTCAGTACTTC
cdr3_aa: CASSSAGTAAKNIQYF

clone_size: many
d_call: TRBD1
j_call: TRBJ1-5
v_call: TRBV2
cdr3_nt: TGTGCCAGCAGCGAACTCTCGGGACAGGGCTATCAGCCCCAGCATTTT
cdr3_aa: CASSELSGQGYQPQHF

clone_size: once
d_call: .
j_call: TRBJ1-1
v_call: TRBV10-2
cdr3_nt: TGTGCCAGCAGTTACTCGTTATACAGTGAAGCTTTCTTT
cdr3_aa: CASSYSLYSEAFF

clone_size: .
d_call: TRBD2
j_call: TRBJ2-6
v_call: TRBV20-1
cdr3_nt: TGCAGTGCTGACCGAGCGGGGGGCATCTCTGGGGCCAACGTCCTGACTTTC
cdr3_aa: CSADRAGGISGANVLTF

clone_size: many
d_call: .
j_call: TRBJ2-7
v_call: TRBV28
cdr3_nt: TGTGCCAGCAGTTTTGGTGGACAGCGCTACGAGCAGTACTTC
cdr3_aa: CASSFGGQRYEQYF

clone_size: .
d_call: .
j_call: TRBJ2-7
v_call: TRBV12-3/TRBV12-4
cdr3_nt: TGTGCCAGCAGTGTAAGGGACGCAGCATACGAGCAGTACTTC
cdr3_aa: CASSVRDAAYEQYF

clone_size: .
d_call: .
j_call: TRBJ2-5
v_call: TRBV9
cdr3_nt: TGTGCCAGCAGTCATACAGAGTCCCGGGAGACCCAGTACTTC
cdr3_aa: CASSHTESRETQYF

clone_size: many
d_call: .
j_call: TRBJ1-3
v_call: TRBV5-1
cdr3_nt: TGCGCCAGCAGCTTGGCAGTCTCTGGAAACACCATATATTTT
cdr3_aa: CASSLAVSGNTIYF

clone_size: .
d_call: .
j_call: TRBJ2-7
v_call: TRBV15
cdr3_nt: TGTGCCACCAGCAGATCAACGACGGATCCCTACGAGCAGTACTTC
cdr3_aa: CATSRSTTDPYEQYF

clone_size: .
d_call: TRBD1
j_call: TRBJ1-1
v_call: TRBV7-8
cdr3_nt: TGTGCCAGCAGCGTACAGGGGGCGAGAGCTTTCTTT
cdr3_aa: CASSVQGARAFF

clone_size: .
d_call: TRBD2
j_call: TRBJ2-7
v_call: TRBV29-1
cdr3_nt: TGCAGTACTTCTAGCGGGGCCTACGAGCAGTACTTC
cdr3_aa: CSTSSGAYEQYF

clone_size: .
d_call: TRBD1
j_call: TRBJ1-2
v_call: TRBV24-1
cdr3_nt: TGTGCCACCAGTGATTTGCCCGGGACAGGGGGCGAGGGCTACACCTTC
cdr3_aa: CATSDLPGTGGEGYTF

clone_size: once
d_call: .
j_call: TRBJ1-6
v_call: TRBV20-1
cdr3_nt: TGCAGTGCTAGTCGCCGGGACCGTAACCCGTTTTTTGATTCACCCCTCCACTTT
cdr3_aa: CSASRRDRNPFFDSPLHF